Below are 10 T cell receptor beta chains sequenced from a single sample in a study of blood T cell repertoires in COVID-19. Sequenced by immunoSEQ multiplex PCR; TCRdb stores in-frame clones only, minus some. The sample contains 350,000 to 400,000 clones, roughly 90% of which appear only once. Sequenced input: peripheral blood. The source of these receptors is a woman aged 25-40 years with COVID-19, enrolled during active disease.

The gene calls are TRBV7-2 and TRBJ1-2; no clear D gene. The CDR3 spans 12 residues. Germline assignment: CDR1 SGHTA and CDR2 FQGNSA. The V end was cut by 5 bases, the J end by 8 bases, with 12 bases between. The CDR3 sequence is CASSINSYGYTF. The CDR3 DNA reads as TGTGCCAGCAGCATTAACAGTTACGGCTACACCTTC.

CDR3 coding DNA: TGCGCCAGCAGCTTAACAGGGGCGGGTTTGGGTCAGCCCCAGCATTTT. Translating it yields CASSLTGAGLGQPQHF. The rearrangement joins TRBV5-1 to TRBJ1-5; 7 bases match TRBD1. CDR1 is SGHRS, CDR2 YFSETQ, per germline. The trim removed 2 bases at V and 6 bases at J, leaving 11 bases unmatched. The CDR3 is 16 residues long.

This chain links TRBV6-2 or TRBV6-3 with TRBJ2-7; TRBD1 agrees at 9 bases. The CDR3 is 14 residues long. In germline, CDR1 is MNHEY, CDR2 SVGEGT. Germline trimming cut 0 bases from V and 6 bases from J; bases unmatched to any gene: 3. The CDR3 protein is CASSYSGQGREQYF. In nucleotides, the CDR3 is TGTGCCAGCAGTTACTCCGGACAGGGGCGCGAGCAGTACTTC.

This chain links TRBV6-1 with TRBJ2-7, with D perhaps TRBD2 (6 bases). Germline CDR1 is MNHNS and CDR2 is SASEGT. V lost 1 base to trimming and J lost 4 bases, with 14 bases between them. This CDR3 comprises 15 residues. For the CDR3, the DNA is TGTGCCAGCAGTGAAGGCCCCACTAGCACTTACGAGCAGTACGTC. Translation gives CASSEGPTSTYEQYV.

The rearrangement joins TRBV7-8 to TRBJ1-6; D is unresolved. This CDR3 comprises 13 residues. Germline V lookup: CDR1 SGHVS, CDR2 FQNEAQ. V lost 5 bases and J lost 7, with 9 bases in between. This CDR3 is CASSPGRNSPLHF. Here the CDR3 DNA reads TGTGCCAGCAGCCCCGGGAGAAATTCACCCCTCCACTTT.

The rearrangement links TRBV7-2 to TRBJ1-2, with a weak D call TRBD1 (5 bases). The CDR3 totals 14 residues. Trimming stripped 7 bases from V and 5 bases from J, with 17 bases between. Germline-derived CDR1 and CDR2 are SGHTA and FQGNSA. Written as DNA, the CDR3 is TGTGCCAGCAACCCCGGAACAGGACTATATGGCTACACCTTC. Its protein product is CASNPGTGLYGYTF.

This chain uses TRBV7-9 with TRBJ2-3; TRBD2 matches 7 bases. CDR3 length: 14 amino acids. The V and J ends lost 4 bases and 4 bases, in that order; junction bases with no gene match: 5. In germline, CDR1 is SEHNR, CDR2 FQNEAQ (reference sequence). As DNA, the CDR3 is TGTGCCAGCAGCTGGAGGCGGGAGCCAGATACGCAGTATTTT. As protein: CASSWRREPDTQYF. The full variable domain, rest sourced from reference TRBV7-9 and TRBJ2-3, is DTGVSQNPRHKITKRGQNVTFRCDPISEHNRLYWYRQTLGQGPEFLTYFQNEAQLEKSRLLSDRFSAERPKGSFSTLEIQRTEQGDSAMYLCASSWRREPDTQYFGPGTRLTVL.

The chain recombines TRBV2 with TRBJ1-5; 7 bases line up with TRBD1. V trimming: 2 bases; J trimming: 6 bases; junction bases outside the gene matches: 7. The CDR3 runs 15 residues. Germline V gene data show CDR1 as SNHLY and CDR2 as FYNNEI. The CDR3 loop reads CASSEQDRLGQPQHF. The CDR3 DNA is TGTGCCAGCAGTGAACAGGACAGGCTCGGTCAGCCCCAGCATTTT.

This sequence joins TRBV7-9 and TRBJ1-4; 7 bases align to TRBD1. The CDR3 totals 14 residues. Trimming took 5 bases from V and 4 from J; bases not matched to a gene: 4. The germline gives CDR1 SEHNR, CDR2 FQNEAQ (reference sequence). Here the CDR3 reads CASSAGDSNEKLFF. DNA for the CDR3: TGTGCCAGCAGCGCCGGGGACAGTAATGAAAAACTGTTTTTT.

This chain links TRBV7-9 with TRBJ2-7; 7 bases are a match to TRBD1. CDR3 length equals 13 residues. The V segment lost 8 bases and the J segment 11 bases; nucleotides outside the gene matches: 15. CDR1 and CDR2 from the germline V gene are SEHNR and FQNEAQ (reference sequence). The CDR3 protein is CASGSGELTGKYF. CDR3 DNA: TGTGCCAGCGGCTCCGGGGAATTGACAGGGAAGTACTTC. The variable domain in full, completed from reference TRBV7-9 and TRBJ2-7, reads DTGVSQNPRHKITKRGQNVTFRCDPISEHNRLYWYRQTLGQGPEFLTYFQNEAQLEKSRLLSDRFSAERPKGSFSTLEIQRTEQGDSAMYLCASGSGELTGKYFGPGTRLTVT.